This T cell receptor beta chain derives from a study of blood T cell repertoires in COVID-19. This table comes from immunoSEQ multiplex PCR, and its TCRdb copy is limited to in-frame clones, with some not included. The repertoire holds more than 250,000 clones, with around 87% as singletons. Donors of Cohort 3 who recovered were those that had two negative PCRs, clearance, or symptom resolution. Specimen: PBMCs or T cells enriched from blood (not recorded which). This clonotype was sampled from a woman aged 25-40 years who had recovered from COVID-19.

The CDR3 region is CASSFLGQVGEGYTF. CDR3 bases: TGTGCCAGCAGTTTCCTGGGACAGGTTGGTGAGGGCTACACCTTC. The J gene is TRBJ1-2, the V gene TRBV27; 8 bases agree with TRBD1. V trimming: 3 bases; J trimming: 8 bases; junction bases outside the gene matches: 11. The CDR3 length is 15 residues. Germline loops: CDR1 MNHEY, CDR2 SMNVEV (reference sequence).